Only a few counts were recorded for the clone carrying this TCR beta chain. The data belong to a study of T cells in Graves' hyperthyroidism and ophthalmopathy. The CDR3 length is 12 residues. The ends lost 8 bases at V and 3 bases at J; junction bases unmatched: 1. The germline CDR1 and CDR2 sequences are ENHRY and SYGVKD. The source material, RNA transcripts, was used to amplify TCR beta CDR3 regions. A first-round RT-PCR of the TCR CDR3 used the HTBI primer set. MiXCR was run by TCRdb on the multiplex PCR reads, yielding one entry per CDR3 protein. This table has more than 500,000 distinct CDR3 sequences, about 45% appearing once.

The sample comprised peripheral blood or thyroid tissue (not recorded which). The V call is TRBV10-3, the J call TRBJ1-1; 9 positions match TRBD1. This receptor was identified in an adult woman with Graves' disease, either hyperthyroidism or ophthalmopathy (not recorded which). CDR3: CAIDRGDTEAFF. The CDR3 nucleotides are TGTGCCATCGACAGGGGGGACACTGAAGCTTTCTTT.